Below are 9 T cell receptor beta chains sequenced from a single sample in a study of blood T cell repertoires in COVID-19. Sequencing was performed with immunoSEQ multiplex PCR; in TCRdb, only in-frame clones are kept and a portion is missing. The sample holds 250,000 to 350,000 clones, less than 90% seen once. The sequenced sample consisted of PBMCs or T cells enriched from blood (not recorded which). The receptors were sampled from a woman aged 50 to 60 who had recovered from COVID-19.

This chain links TRBV5-6 with TRBJ2-3; D perhaps matches TRBD2 (5 bases). CDR3 length: 15 amino acids. V lost 1 base and J lost 4, with 13 bases in between. Germline loops: CDR1 SGHDT, CDR2 YYEEEE. The CDR3 DNA follows: TGTGCCAGCAGCTTGTACGGAGGAACGCCAGATACGCAGTATTTT. Translation: CASSLYGGTPDTQYF.

This clone was seen just once. The CDR3: CATSRDTADSANGYTF. CDR3 in DNA: TGTGCCACCAGCAGAGATACGGCGGACAGCGCAAATGGCTACACCTTC. This sequence joins TRBV15 and TRBJ1-2, with D possibly TRBD1 on 6 matching bases. V lost 0 bases and J 6 bases, leaving 17 bases between the germline ends. The CDR3 contains 16 residues. Germline CDR1 and CDR2: LNHNV and YYDKDF (reference sequence).

V and J are TRBV5-1 and TRBJ1-2; TRBD1 matches 10 bases. This CDR3 comprises 14 residues. Trimming removed 4 bases from V and 8 bases from J; junction bases left unmatched: 8. Germline CDR1 and CDR2: SGHRS and YFSETQ. For the CDR3, the DNA is TGCGCCAGCAGCCTCGGGACAGGGGTTGAAGGCTACACCTTC. Its translation: CASSLGTGVEGYTF.

The rearrangement uses TRBV4-2 and TRBJ1-1; D is undetermined. The CDR3 sequence is 15 residues long. The V and J ends lost 1 base and 2 bases respectively, with 11 bases between them. The germline V gene has CDR1 LGHNA and CDR2 YNFKEQ. DNA for the CDR3: TGTGCCAGCAGCCAAGCTTCGACACCCAACACTGAAGCTTTCTTT. Protein: CASSQASTPNTEAFF.

The chain employs TRBV11-2 and TRBJ2-7, with D perhaps TRBD1 (5 bases). The CDR3 extends over 13 amino acids. The ends were cut back, 0 bases at V and 9 bases at J, with 12 bases in the middle. Germline-derived CDR1 and CDR2 are SGHAT and FQNNGV. This CDR3 is CASSLDLWGGQYF. For the CDR3, the DNA is TGTGCCAGCAGCTTAGATTTGTGGGGCGGGCAGTACTTC.

The chain joins TRBV7-2 to TRBJ1-1, with D unresolved. Germline assignment: CDR1 SGHTA and CDR2 FQGNSA. The CDR3 runs to 15 residues. Trimming shortened V by 4 bases and J by 4 bases, and 16 bases separated the two germline ends. The CDR3 bases are TGTGCCAGCAGCTCCGGATCCGAGAGGAGCACTGAAGCTTTCTTT. It encodes CASSSGSERSTEAFF.

This chain connects TRBV11-3 to TRBJ1-1; tentatively, D is TRBD1 (6 bases). Germline CDR1 is SGHNT and CDR2 is YENEEA. The CDR3 contains 12 residues. V was pared by 1 base and J by 6 bases, with 6 bases between. The CDR3 loop reads CASSLGTAEAFF. The DNA of the CDR3 is TGTGCCAGCAGCTTAGGGACAGCTGAAGCTTTCTTT. Based on the CDR3 plus reference TRBV11-3 and TRBJ1-1, the full variable domain is EAGVVQSPRYKIIEKKQPVAFWCNPISGHNTLYWYLQNLGQGPELLIRYENEEAVDDSQLPKDRFSAERLKGVDSTLKIQPAELGDSAVYLCASSLGTAEAFFGQGTRLTVV.

The chain links TRBV3-1 (or the pseudogene TRBV3-2) to TRBJ2-4, with D unclear. The CDR3 has 14 amino acids. CDR1 and CDR2 (germline): LGHDT, YNNKEL (reference sequence). Trimming shortened V by 0 bases and J by 6 bases, and 9 bases separated the two germline ends. The CDR3 DNA reads as TGTGCCAGCAGCCAAGATGGAGCCCGAAACATTCAGTACTTC. Translation: CASSQDGARNIQYF.

The chain recombines TRBV18 with TRBJ1-3; D not certain. V was cut by 3 bases and J by 0 bases, with 15 bases left in between. Germline values: CDR1 KGHSH, CDR2 LQKENI. This CDR3 spans 17 amino acids. CDR3 residues: CASSPVKEAYSGNTIYF. The CDR3 DNA is TGTGCCAGCTCACCGGTAAAGGAGGCGTACTCTGGAAACACCATATATTTT.